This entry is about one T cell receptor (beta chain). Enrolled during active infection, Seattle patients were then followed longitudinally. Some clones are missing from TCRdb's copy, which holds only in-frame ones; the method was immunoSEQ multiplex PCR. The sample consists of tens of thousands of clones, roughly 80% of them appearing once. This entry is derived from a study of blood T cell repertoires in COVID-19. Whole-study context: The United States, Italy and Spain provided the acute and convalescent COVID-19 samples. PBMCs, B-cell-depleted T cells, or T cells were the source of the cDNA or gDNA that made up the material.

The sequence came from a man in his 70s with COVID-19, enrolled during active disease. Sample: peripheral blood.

Written as DNA, the CDR3 is TGTGCCAGCAGCTCGGACAGGGCCGGTCAGCCCCAGCATTTT. It is translated as CASSSDRAGQPQHF. This rearrangement joins TRBV5-4 to TRBJ1-5, with 8 bases fitting TRBD1. The CDR3 spans 14 residues. With 3 bases clipped from V and 6 bases from J, the junction kept 5 bases outside the gene matches. Germline assignment: CDR1 SGHNT and CDR2 YYREEE (reference sequence).